This record covers a single TCR beta chain. This entry is derived from a study of PD-L1 blockade in urothelial cancer. Study-wide background: Patients started atezolizumab in the mid-2010s, 1,200 mg intravenously every 3 weeks. Most of the 29 patients were males with bladder-origin urothelial cancer.

This CDR3 is built from 14 residues. Germline values: CDR1 MNHNS, CDR2 SASEGT. V was trimmed by 5 bases and J by 3 bases, leaving 14 bases between them. Spiking of synthetic TCR analog templates was performed in each PCR. The repertoire was sequenced with immunoSEQ multiplex PCR; TCRdb's copy has only in-frame clones and lacks some. The sample holds around 110,000 clones, around 90% seen once. Time point noted: peripheral blood 6 weeks after treatment start. Per-patient samples, pretreatment and on-treatment, numbered 1 to 8. This chain links TRBV6-1 with TRBJ2-7; D might be TRBD1 (5 bases). The source of this sequence is a man aged 55 to 70 with urothelial cancer. The input for sequencing was PBMCs, taken around atezolizumab (anti-PD-L1) treatment. CDR3: CASSWLAGNYEQYF. In nucleotides, the CDR3 is TGTGCCAGCAGTTGGTTGGCAGGGAACTACGAGCAGTACTTC.